This TCR beta chain appears in the sequencing data of a study of T cells after yellow fever vaccination. CDR1 is DFQATT, CDR2 SNEGSKA, per germline (reference sequence). V was clipped by 6 bases and J by 5 bases; unmatched bases: 12. The CDR3 loop spans 14 amino acids. MiXCR, applied by TCRdb to the 5' RACE reads, yields one record per CDR3 protein. The table includes under 100,000 distinct CDR3 sequences, roughly 6% detected once. Study-level findings and limits: Weaker, the secondary response peaked sooner, at day 5 versus 15.

This clonotype was seen more than once but under ten times. Antigen specificity is unknown. The clonotype was recovered from a man younger than 35 who received the YFV17D yellow fever vaccine. V is TRBV20-1 and J is TRBJ2-5; 7 bases agree with TRBD1. The material sequenced was CD8+ T cells sorted from PBMCs, taken 10 days after the yellow fever booster vaccination. CDR3 residues: CSAPRDSPSETQYF. The CDR3 coding sequence is TGCAGTGCGCCCCGGGACAGTCCTTCCGAGACCCAGTACTTC.